This T cell receptor beta chain was observed in a study of cytomegalovirus exposure and HLA in healthy donors. General study results and limits: TRBV6-2, TRBV6-3 and some other V segments were unresolvable in 87-base-pair reads.

Worth noting for this clone: What it recognizes is unknown.

The PCR had 60 Vbeta and 13 Jbeta primers. Sequenced by immunoSEQ multiplex PCR; TCRdb stores in-frame clones only, minus some. The sample carries about 200,000 clones, 80% to 90% recorded once. Germline trimming cut 1 base from V and 2 bases from J; bases unmatched to any gene: 1. CDR1 and CDR2 (germline): SEHNR, FQNEAQ (reference sequence). This CDR3 is built from 14 residues. The V and J genes are TRBV7-9 and TRBJ2-7, with 8 positions matching TRBD1. The specimen sequenced was PBMCs. The TCR was taken from a man aged 25-45 years in good health and CMV-seronegative. The CDR3 DNA reads TGTGCCAGCAGCTTAGTACAGGGGGCCTACGAGCAGTACTTC. This sequence encodes CASSLVQGAYEQYF.